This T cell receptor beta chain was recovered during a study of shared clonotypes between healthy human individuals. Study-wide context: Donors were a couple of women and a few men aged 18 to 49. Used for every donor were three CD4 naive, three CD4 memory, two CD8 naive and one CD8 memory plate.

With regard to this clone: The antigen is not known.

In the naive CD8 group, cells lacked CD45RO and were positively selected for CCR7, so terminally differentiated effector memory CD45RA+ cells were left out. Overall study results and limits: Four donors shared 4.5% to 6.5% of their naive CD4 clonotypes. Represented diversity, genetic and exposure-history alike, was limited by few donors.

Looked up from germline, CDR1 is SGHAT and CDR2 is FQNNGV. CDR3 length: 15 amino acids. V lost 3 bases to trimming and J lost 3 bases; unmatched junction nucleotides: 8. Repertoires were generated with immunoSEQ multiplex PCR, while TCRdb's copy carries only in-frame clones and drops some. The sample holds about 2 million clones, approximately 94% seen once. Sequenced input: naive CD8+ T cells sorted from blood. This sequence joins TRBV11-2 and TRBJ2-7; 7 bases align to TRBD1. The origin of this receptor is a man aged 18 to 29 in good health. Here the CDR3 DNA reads TGTGCCAGCAGCTTTCCCGGGACAGAAGGCTACGAGCAGTACTTC. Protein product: CASSFPGTEGYEQYF.